Below are 16 T cell receptor beta chains sequenced from a single sample in a study of control samples from healthy donors and cancer patients. Using immunoSEQ multiplex PCR, the repertoire was profiled, and TCRdb retains in-frame clones only, with some absent. Of roughly 90,000 clones detected, more than 85% appear once; the ten largest clones hold 1.5%. Input material: blood. All receptors derive from a woman under 40 in good health.

The chain carries TRBV6-6 and TRBJ2-5; perhaps TRBD1 as D (6 bases). Trimming left V 0 bases short and J 4 bases short, with 6 bases between. The CDR3 is 13 residues long. Germline V gene data show CDR1 as MNHNY and CDR2 as SVGAGI (reference sequence). The CDR3 DNA reads as TGTGCCAGCAGTTACTCGACAGGAGAGACCCAGTACTTC. Protein: CASSYSTGETQYF.

V gene TRBV5-1 combines with J gene TRBJ2-2, with a tentative D call TRBD2 (5 bases). Deletions cut 4 bases from V and 3 bases from J, with 10 bases between. This CDR3 is built from 14 residues. Germline CDR1 SGHRS, CDR2 YFSETQ. DNA for the CDR3: TGCGCCAGCAGCGGTGGACTTTACACCGGGGAGCTGTTTTTT. Translated: CASSGGLYTGELFF.

This chain connects TRBV15 to TRBJ2-7; 15 bases agree with TRBD2. J was trimmed by 4 bases and V by 2 bases; bases with no gene match: 12. This CDR3 is 19 amino acids long. Germline values: CDR1 LNHNV, CDR2 YYDKDF (reference sequence). The CDR3: CATSRSLRTSGRAGYEQYF. The CDR3 coding sequence is TGTGCCACCAGCAGAAGCTTAAGGACTAGCGGGAGGGCCGGGTACGAGCAGTACTTC. Full variable domain (remainder filled in from reference TRBV15 and TRBJ2-7): DAMVIQNPRYQVTQFGKPVTLSCSQTLNHNVMYWYQQKSSQAPKLLFHYYDKDFNNEADTPDNFQSRRPNTSFCFLDIRSPGLGDTAMYLCATSRSLRTSGRAGYEQYFGPGTRLTVT.

The rearrangement uses TRBV6-1 and TRBJ1-6; TRBD1 aligns across 10 bases. The CDR3 extends over 15 amino acids. Trimming cost V 2 bases and J 10 bases; bases outside gene matches: 5. Germline-derived CDR1 and CDR2 are MNHNS and SASEGT. The CDR3 sequence: CASSEPGQGYSPLHF. DNA of the CDR3: TGTGCCAGCAGTGAACCGGGACAGGGGTACTCACCCCTCCACTTT.

The chain recombines TRBV24-1 with TRBJ1-1; 9 bases agree with TRBD1. The CDR3 is 17 residues long. J was trimmed by 0 bases and V by 2 bases; bases with no gene match: 6. Per the germline V gene, CDR1 is KGHDR and CDR2 is SFDVKD. The DNA for the CDR3 is TGTGCCACCAGTGATTCCCGGACAGGGGATATGAACACTGAAGCTTTCTTT. Its translation is CATSDSRTGDMNTEAFF.

The chain has TRBV5-6 and TRBJ2-7, with D perhaps TRBD2 (5 bases). The CDR3 length is 14 residues. The germline gives CDR1 SGHDT, CDR2 YYEEEE. Trimming took 4 bases from V and 1 from J, leaving 12 bases between them. The CDR3 region has the DNA TGTGCCAGCAGCCCCCTTTCGGGGTCCTACGAGCAGTACTTC. It is translated as CASSPLSGSYEQYF.

This chain links TRBV11-2 with TRBJ2-5, with TRBD2 as a possible D gene (5 bases). V dropped 1 base and J dropped 6 bases, with 12 bases sitting between them. CDR3 length: 14 amino acids. Germline loops: CDR1 SGHAT, CDR2 FQNNGV. The CDR3 spells CASSLAGGGKTQYF. As DNA, the CDR3 is TGTGCCAGCAGCTTAGCTGGAGGAGGCAAGACCCAGTACTTC. The full variable domain, in which reference TRBV11-2 and TRBJ2-5 provide the parts outside the CDR3, is EAGVAQSPRYKIIEKRQSVAFWCNPISGHATLYWYQQILGQGPKLLIQFQNNGVVDDSQLPKDRFSAERLKGVDSTLKIQPAKLEDSAVYLCASSLAGGGKTQYFGPGTRLLVL.

This sequence joins TRBV18 and TRBJ2-3; the D gene is possibly TRBD1 (6 bases). V lost 3 bases, J lost 5 bases, and 21 bases lay in between. Germline V gene data show CDR1 as KGHSH and CDR2 as LQKENI. This CDR3 has 17 residues. The CDR3 here is CASSPPRAGAPGDTQYF. CDR3 DNA: TGTGCCAGCTCACCCCCCAGGGCAGGGGCCCCTGGAGATACGCAGTATTTT.

The chain employs TRBV10-1 and TRBJ1-3, with a tentative D call TRBD1 (6 bases). CDR1 WNHNN and CDR2 SYGVQD come from the germline V gene (reference sequence). The V end lost 6 bases, the J end lost 1 base, and 16 bases lay between the germline ends. There are 16 residues in the CDR3. DNA of the CDR3: TGCGCCAGCAGCGGACCGGCAGGGGCTTCTGGAAACACCATATATTTT. Amino acid sequence: CASSGPAGASGNTIYF.

The CDR3 loop is CASRVEEANTGELFF. The CDR3 DNA reads TGTGCCAGCAGGGTTGAAGAGGCCAACACCGGGGAGCTGTTTTTT. The genes are TRBV2 and TRBJ2-2; D gene ambiguous. The CDR3 length is 15 residues. Germline lookup yields CDR1 SNHLY and CDR2 FYNNEI. V gave up 6 bases and J gave up 2 bases, with 13 bases separating them.

CDR3 sequence reads: CASSLEVLAGRNEQFF. CDR3 DNA sequence: TGTGCCAGCAGCTTAGAAGTGCTAGCGGGACGCAATGAGCAGTTCTTC. The rearrangement links TRBV7-9 to TRBJ2-1; 9 nucleotides align to TRBD2. The CDR3 loop spans 16 amino acids. Germline V CDR1 and CDR2: SEHNR, FQNEAQ (reference sequence). The junction had 7 bases not matched to a gene; V was cut back by 1 base and J by 6 bases. The full variable domain, with the rest looked up from reference TRBV7-9 and TRBJ2-1, is DTGVSQNPRHKITKRGQNVTFRCDPISEHNRLYWYRQTLGQGPEFLTYFQNEAQLEKSRLLSDRFSAERPKGSFSTLEIQRTEQGDSAMYLCASSLEVLAGRNEQFFGPGTRLTVL.

This clone was counted a few times. The chain is built from TRBV9 and TRBJ2-1; 15 bases align to TRBD2. Looked up from germline, CDR1 is SGDLS and CDR2 is YYNGEE. The CDR3 covers 22 residues. The V and J ends lost 0 bases and 2 bases, in that order; junction bases with no gene match: 15. DNA for the CDR3: TGTGCCAGCAGCGTAGTTGTAAGGGACGGACTAGCGGGGGGGAATGCCTACAATGAGCAGTTCTTC. This encodes CASSVVVRDGLAGGNAYNEQFF.

The chain has TRBV11-2 and TRBJ2-3; 10 nucleotides match TRBD2. V gave up 5 bases and J gave up 1 base; unmatched junction bases: 3. This CDR3 is 15 amino acids long. The germline V gene encodes CDR1 SGHAT and CDR2 FQNNGV. CDR3 sequence: CASSPSGGGTDTQYF. Written as DNA, the CDR3 is TGTGCCAGCAGCCCCAGCGGGGGGGGCACAGATACGCAGTATTTT. Combining the CDR3 with reference TRBV11-2 and TRBJ2-3 gives the whole variable domain EAGVAQSPRYKIIEKRQSVAFWCNPISGHATLYWYQQILGQGPKLLIQFQNNGVVDDSQLPKDRFSAERLKGVDSTLKIQPAKLEDSAVYLCASSPSGGGTDTQYFGPGTRLTVL.

The chain couples TRBV13 to TRBJ2-7; 9 bases fit TRBD2. Germline-derived CDR1 and CDR2 are PRHDT and FYEKMQ (reference sequence). This CDR3 is 13 amino acids long. V lost 9 bases to trimming and J lost 2 bases; unmatched junction nucleotides: 5. DNA for the CDR3: TGTGCCAGTTTACTAGCGGGCACCTACGAGCAGTACTTC. Protein product: CASLLAGTYEQYF.

V is TRBV5-4 and J is TRBJ1-1; maybe TRBD1 (5 bases). V shed 7 bases and J shed 7 bases, with 20 bases lying between them. CDR3 length: 14 amino acids. Germline CDR1 and CDR2: SGHNT and YYREEE (reference sequence). CDR3 loop: CASSKGTVRSEAFF. For the CDR3, the DNA is TGTGCCAGCTCCAAAGGGACCGTCCGTAGTGAAGCTTTCTTT.

V usage is TRBV2 and J usage is TRBJ1-2; possibly TRBD1 for D (5 bases). The CDR3 covers 13 residues. Between the trimmed V and J ends, which lost 7 bases and 5 bases, there was a span of 14 bases. The germline gives CDR1 SNHLY, CDR2 FYNNEI. The DNA of the CDR3 is TGTGCCAGCAATGACAGAAACACTTATGGCTACACCTTC. Protein: CASNDRNTYGYTF.